This T cell receptor beta chain comes out of a study of T cell responses to AZD1222 COVID-19 vaccine. V dropped 6 bases and J dropped 10; count of bases not matched to a gene: 10. Germline V gene data show CDR1 as SEHNR and CDR2 as FQNEAQ (reference sequence). The CDR3 contains 13 residues. The method was immunoSEQ multiplex PCR; TCRdb's version includes in-frame clones alone and lacks a portion of them. The profile covers 75,000 to 85,000 clones, with approximately 86% appearing a single time and roughly 23% taken by the ten largest. This specimen consisted of peripheral blood, obtained on day 0 of AZD1222 vaccination. The chain has TRBV7-9 and TRBJ1-1; 8 bases align to TRBD1. The TCR sequence derives from an adult in good health. The CDR3 DNA follows: TGTGCCAGCAGTTCCCCGCAGGGGGCGAGAGCTTTCTTT. Encoded protein: CASSSPQGARAFF.